Below, 27 T cell receptor beta chains from the same sample are listed, as sequenced in a study of blood T cell repertoires in COVID-19. Profiling relied on immunoSEQ multiplex PCR, and the TCRdb table lists in-frame clones only, not all of them. The sample carries 300,000 to 400,000 clones, 80% to 90% recorded once. What was sequenced was PBMCs or T cells enriched from blood (not recorded which). The receptors shown here come from a man younger than 45 who had recovered from COVID-19.

This chain links TRBV3-1 (or the pseudogene TRBV3-2) with TRBJ2-7; 11 bases align to TRBD2. V lost 6 bases to trimming and J lost 7 bases; unmatched junction nucleotides: 5. CDR1 is LGHDT, CDR2 YNNKEL, per germline (reference sequence). The CDR3 is made up of 13 amino acids. The CDR3 spells CASRPLAGEEQYF. The CDR3 region has the DNA TGTGCCAGCAGGCCACTAGCGGGGGAGGAGCAGTACTTC.

J is TRBJ1-2 and V is TRBV27, with unresolved D. This CDR3 has 13 residues. From germline, CDR1 is MNHEY and CDR2 SMNVEV (reference sequence). V lost 6 bases and J 4 bases, leaving 12 bases between the germline ends. This chain's CDR3 is CASSLTGFYGYTF. Written as DNA, the CDR3 is TGTGCCAGCAGCCTGACGGGATTCTATGGCTACACCTTC.

This clone was seen only once. The rearrangement joins TRBV19 to TRBJ2-3; TRBD2 matches 7 bases. The J segment lost 5 bases and the V segment lost 2 bases, leaving 4 bases of the junction unmatched. Germline CDR1 LNHDA, CDR2 SQIVND (reference sequence). The CDR3 runs 14 residues. The CDR3 DNA is TGTGCCAGTAGTATAAGGCTAGCGGTAGATACGCAGTATTTT. Amino acid sequence: CASSIRLAVDTQYF.

This clone came up a few times. The chain uses TRBV19 and TRBJ1-1; D might be TRBD1 (6 bases). The CDR3 runs to 14 residues. Trimming took off 8 bases at V and 1 base at J, with 14 bases between the two ends. Germline CDR1 and CDR2: LNHDA and SQIVND (reference sequence). CDR3 loop: CASGYREGNTEAFF. CDR3 nucleotide sequence: TGTGCCAGTGGTTACAGGGAAGGGAACACTGAAGCTTTCTTT.

V gene TRBV18 combines with J gene TRBJ2-5; 9 bases are a match to TRBD1. V trimming: 8 bases; J trimming: 3 bases; junction bases outside the gene matches: 4. Germline CDR1 reads KGHSH; CDR2 reads LQKENI. The CDR3 has 13 residues. Here the CDR3 reads CASLDRGKETQYF. The CDR3 DNA sequence: TGTGCCAGCCTGGACAGGGGAAAAGAGACCCAGTACTTC.

The V and J genes are TRBV7-6 and TRBJ2-5; the match to TRBD1 covers 10 bases. The germline CDR1 and CDR2 sequences are SGHVS and FNYEAQ. This CDR3 is 17 amino acids long. V dropped 5 bases and J dropped 5; count of bases not matched to a gene: 14. CDR3 residues: CASSRSRDRGGMETQYF. CDR3 in DNA: TGTGCCAGCAGCCGATCGCGGGACAGGGGAGGTATGGAGACCCAGTACTTC.

The chain is built from TRBV9 and TRBJ2-7; D gene uncertain. V lost 4 bases to trimming and J lost 2 bases, with 13 bases between them. The CDR3 sequence is 14 residues long. Looked up from germline, CDR1 is SGDLS and CDR2 is YYNGEE. CDR3 residues: CASSISSSPYEQYF. DNA of the CDR3: TGTGCCAGCAGCATCAGTTCGTCCCCCTACGAGCAGTACTTC.

This chain joins TRBV5-1 and TRBJ2-7; 7 bases are a match to TRBD2. The V and J ends lost 3 bases and 0 bases, in that order; junction bases with no gene match: 6. Per germline, CDR1 SGHRS and CDR2 YFSETQ. The CDR3 consists of 15 residues. Here the CDR3 reads CASSSGAGNSYEQYF. In DNA form, the CDR3 reads TGCGCCAGCAGCTCTGGAGCGGGGAACTCCTACGAGCAGTACTTC.

V and J are TRBV6-4 and TRBJ2-1, with 8 bases fitting TRBD2. V was pared by 10 bases and J by 5 bases, with 19 bases of the junction left unmatched. CDR1 is MRHNA, CDR2 SNTAGT, per germline. This CDR3 comprises 17 residues. The CDR3 spells CATSRGGNILNDNEQFF. The CDR3 DNA sequence: TGTGCCACTTCTCGGGGGGGGAACATTCTAAACGACAATGAGCAGTTCTTC.

This sequence joins TRBV4-1 and TRBJ2-1, with 8 bases matching TRBD2. J gave up 12 bases and V 0 bases, and 7 bases lay outside the gene matches. CDR1 is MGHRA and CDR2 is YSYEKL in the germline V gene. This CDR3 has 14 residues. The chain's CDR3 is CASSQEWAGGLQFF. The CDR3 nucleotides are TGCGCCAGCAGCCAAGAATGGGCGGGGGGTCTGCAGTTCTTC.

V and J are TRBV19 and TRBJ2-2; D might be TRBD2 (5 bases). Trimming removed 8 bases at V and 2 bases at J, with 15 bases between. The CDR3 is 15 amino acids. From germline, CDR1 is LNHDA and CDR2 SQIVND (reference sequence). CDR3 in amino acids: CASRRNEANTGELFF. In nucleotides, the CDR3 is TGTGCCAGTCGGAGGAACGAGGCCAACACCGGGGAGCTGTTTTTT.

This chain uses TRBV7-2 with TRBJ1-2; TRBD1 is a possible D gene (6 bases). This CDR3 comprises 14 residues. Germline lookup yields CDR1 SGHTA and CDR2 FQGNSA. Trimming took 8 bases from V and 4 from J, leaving 17 bases between them. CDR3 sequence reads: CASQARRGSYGYTF. The CDR3 nucleotides read TGTGCCAGCCAAGCGCGCAGGGGCTCCTATGGCTACACCTTC.

The gene calls are TRBV29-1 and TRBJ2-1; tentatively, D is TRBD1 (6 bases). The CDR3 spans 12 residues. The germline V gene encodes CDR1 SQVTM and CDR2 ANQGSEA. V shed 4 bases and J shed 4 bases, with 8 bases lying between them. CDR3 loop: CSVGGGYNEQFF. CDR3 sequence (DNA): TGCAGCGTTGGAGGGGGATACAATGAGCAGTTCTTC.

The rearrangement joins TRBV19 to TRBJ2-3, with D perhaps TRBD1 (5 bases). V lost 7 bases, J lost 2 bases, and 10 bases lay in between. Germline V CDR1 and CDR2: LNHDA, SQIVND (reference sequence). There are 13 residues in the CDR3. CDR3 coding DNA: TGTGCCAGTAAAAAGACAGACACAGATACGCAGTATTTT. Translation: CASKKTDTDTQYF.

V and J are TRBV4-2 and TRBJ2-6; D might be TRBD1 (7 bases). Trimming cost V 1 base and J 0 bases, with 13 bases left between them. The CDR3 runs 18 residues. The germline V gene encodes CDR1 LGHNA and CDR2 YNFKEQ. The CDR3 region has the DNA TGTGCCAGCAGCCAAGGCGGGACAGCGCTCTCTGGGGCCAACGTCCTGACTTTC. Translation: CASSQGGTALSGANVLTF.

This clone was counted once. This sequence joins TRBV28 and TRBJ1-6; the D is unclear. In germline, CDR1 is MDHEN, CDR2 SYDVKM. The V and J ends lost 2 bases and 4 bases respectively, with 6 bases between them. This CDR3 is 14 amino acids long. The CDR3 bases are TGTGCCAGCAGTTTACTTAATTATAATTCACCCCTCCACTTT. Its protein product is CASSLLNYNSPLHF.

CDR3 DNA sequence: TGTGCCAGTAGTTTCACCGGGACAGGGGTTCAGCCCCAGCATTTT. Its translation: CASSFTGTGVQPQHF. This chain uses TRBV19 with TRBJ1-5; 10 bases are shared with TRBD1. CDR3 length equals 15 residues. V was pared by 5 bases and J by 6 bases, with 7 bases of the junction left unmatched. Germline CDR1 reads LNHDA; CDR2 reads SQIVND (reference sequence).

This rearrangement joins TRBV6-5 to TRBJ1-5; D perhaps matches TRBD1 (5 bases). The V end lost 4 bases, the J end lost 0 bases, and 13 bases lay between the germline ends. The germline CDR1 and CDR2 sequences are MNHEY and SVGAGI. CDR3 length equals 16 residues. CDR3 amino acids: CASSSGGSYSNQPQHF. The CDR3, as DNA: TGTGCCAGCAGTTCGGGGGGGTCCTATAGCAATCAGCCCCAGCATTTT.

The genes are TRBV5-1 and TRBJ2-7; 7 nucleotides align to TRBD1. V was clipped by 0 bases and J by 5 bases; unmatched bases: 5. The CDR3 runs 14 residues. Germline CDR1 is SGHRS and CDR2 is YFSETQ. The CDR3 loop reads CASSLGGTVHEQYF. The CDR3 nucleotides are TGCGCCAGCAGCTTGGGGGGGACAGTCCACGAGCAGTACTTC.

This chain joins TRBV10-3 and TRBJ1-1, with TRBD1 matching 7 bases. This CDR3 is built from 14 residues. Germline V gene lookup returns CDR1 ENHRY and CDR2 SYGVKD. V trimming: 5 bases; J trimming: 3 bases; junction bases outside the gene matches: 6. In DNA, the CDR3 is TGTGCCATCAGTCCCGGACAGGCTTACACTGAAGCTTTCTTT. Translating gives CAISPGQAYTEAFF.

J is TRBJ2-7 and V is TRBV30, with TRBD2 matching over 10 bases. V trimming: 0 bases; J trimming: 1 base; junction bases outside the gene matches: 0. This CDR3 has 14 amino acids. From germline, CDR1 is GTSNPN and CDR2 SVGIG (reference sequence). Written as DNA, the CDR3 is TGTGCCTGGAGTGTACTAGCGGGGTCCTACGAGCAGTACTTC. It translates to CAWSVLAGSYEQYF.

The chain is built from TRBV28 and TRBJ2-1, with 11 bases lining up with TRBD2. Losses at the gene ends were 6 bases for V and 4 bases for J; bases not matched to a gene: 8. The CDR3 loop spans 16 amino acids. CDR1 is MDHEN, CDR2 SYDVKM, per germline. This CDR3 reads CASSSPSGGRYNEQFF. Here the CDR3 DNA reads TGTGCCAGCAGCTCCCCTAGCGGGGGGCGGTACAATGAGCAGTTCTTC.

The chain combines TRBV12-3 or TRBV12-4 with TRBJ2-7; the D gene is possibly TRBD2 (5 bases). Trimming cost V 8 bases and J 5 bases, with 10 bases left between them. This CDR3 has 11 residues. CDR3 DNA: TGTGCCAGCTTCGACGGGGACGAGCAGTACTTC. It encodes CASFDGDEQYF.

The genes are TRBV7-7 and TRBJ2-5, with 8 bases fitting TRBD2. Germline-derived CDR1 and CDR2 are SSHAT and FNYEAQ (reference sequence). This CDR3 is built from 14 residues. V trimming: 5 bases; J trimming: 5 bases; junction bases outside the gene matches: 7. This CDR3 is CASSPGGVRETQYF. The CDR3 bases are TGTGCCAGCAGCCCCGGGGGGGTTCGGGAGACCCAGTACTTC.

The chain is built from TRBV3-1 (or the pseudogene TRBV3-2) and TRBJ2-3; 11 nucleotides line up with TRBD2. With 0 bases clipped from V and 6 bases from J, the junction kept 14 bases outside the gene matches. The length of the CDR3 is 19 residues. Germline assignment: CDR1 LGHDT and CDR2 YNNKEL (reference sequence). Written as DNA, the CDR3 is TGTGCCAGCAGCCAAGAGAGTCGGCTAGCGGGGGGAAAGAGGGATACGCAGTATTTT. As protein: CASSQESRLAGGKRDTQYF.

The chain joins TRBV6-5 to TRBJ1-3; maybe TRBD1 (6 bases). The CDR3 is 15 amino acids. CDR1 MNHEY and CDR2 SVGAGI come from the germline V gene. V lost 2 bases to trimming and J lost 2 bases, with 10 bases between them. The CDR3 DNA follows: TGTGCCAGCAGTTACCCGGGACAAGCTGGAAACACCATATATTTT. Amino acid sequence: CASSYPGQAGNTIYF.

The chain combines TRBV19 with TRBJ1-5; TRBD1 aligns across 9 bases. The CDR3 contains 15 residues. V shed 2 bases and J 3 bases; nucleotides not matched to a gene: 2. Germline V lookup: CDR1 LNHDA, CDR2 SQIVND (reference sequence). The CDR3 protein is CASSIWDRDNQPQHF. The CDR3 bases are TGTGCCAGTAGTATATGGGACAGGGACAATCAGCCCCAGCATTTT.